Listed here are 8 T cell receptor beta chains from one sample, sequenced in a study of spatial heterogeneity in lung cancer (dated by TCRdb to the late 2010s). To prepare the library, 5' RACE was applied. TCRdb lists the instrument as NextSeq 500. The public reads were reprocessed in TCRdb via fastp at Q25 and MiXCR, keeping in-frame beta chains. Each CDR3 protein appears once, grouped with its most common genes and DNA. The sample table records about 5,000 distinct CDR3 sequences; around 19% of these occur just once. Together, the top ten hold roughly 22% of the sample. This sample's time point label indicates: sample taken at primary tumor resection. TCR sequencing used whole RNA extracted from tumor and nontumor lung tissue, or from cryopreserved PBMC samples, without cell sorting. Sample: normal lung tissue next to the tumor, taken at surgery. Every receptor here comes from a male donor with early-stage non-small cell lung cancer.

In this sample, this clonotype is medium-sized. The V and J genes are TRBV6-1 and TRBJ2-7; the D gene is possibly TRBD2 (6 bases). Trimming took 7 bases from V and 4 from J, leaving 20 bases between them. Germline CDR1 and CDR2: MNHNS and SASEGT. This CDR3 region has 15 residues. The CDR3: CASTPQEGTRYEQYF. The CDR3, as DNA: TGTGCCAGCACACCACAGGAGGGTACGAGGTACGAGCAGTACTTC.

Sample share makes this clonotype medium-sized. The genes are TRBV28 and TRBJ1-1; unclear D gene. Germline CDR1 and CDR2: MDHEN and SYDVKM. Between the trimmed V and J ends, which lost 7 bases and 1 base, there was a span of 10 bases. This CDR3 contains 13 residues. The CDR3 sequence is CASTLDWNTEAFF. The CDR3 nucleotides are TGTGCCAGCACACTAGACTGGAACACTGAAGCTTTCTTT.

By share of the sample, this clonotype is medium-sized. The chain carries TRBV6-2 or TRBV6-3 and TRBJ2-7; 7 bases fit TRBD2. Losses at the gene ends were 6 bases for V and 2 bases for J; bases not matched to a gene: 4. Germline V gene data show CDR1 as MNHEY and CDR2 as SVGEGT. This CDR3 is 13 amino acids long. The CDR3 DNA is TGTGCCAGCAGATTCAGCGGGACCTACGAGCAGTACTTC. Encoded protein: CASRFSGTYEQYF.

The chain has TRBV12-3 or TRBV12-4 and TRBJ1-5; tentative D call: TRBD1 (6 bases). V lost 4 bases to trimming and J lost 2 bases, with 6 bases between them. CDR3 length: 13 residues. The CDR3 DNA sequence: TGTGCCAGCAGTTCAGGGGGCAATCAGCCCCAGCATTTT. This encodes CASSSGGNQPQHF.

This clonotype was seen a handful of times. The chain is built from TRBV18 and TRBJ2-1; possibly TRBD2 for D (5 bases). The length of the CDR3 is 19 residues. CDR1 and CDR2 from the germline V gene are KGHSH and LQKENI. Trimming took 2 bases from V and 3 from J, leaving 23 bases between them. The CDR3 region has the DNA TGTGCCAGCTCACCAACCTCGAGTTCTTGGACTTCATTCTACAATGAGCAGTTCTTC. It specifies CASSPTSSSWTSFYNEQFF.

This clonotype showed up many times. This chain uses TRBV7-8 with TRBJ2-7; 7 bases fit TRBD1. CDR1 is SGHVS, CDR2 FQNEAQ, per germline. The CDR3 has 15 residues. The V and J ends lost 1 base and 2 bases, in that order; junction bases with no gene match: 5. The CDR3 DNA is TGTGCCAGCAGCTTAGTCGGCAGGGGGACCTACGAGCAGTACTTC. Encoded protein: CASSLVGRGTYEQYF.

This clonotype was seen more than once but under ten times. The V and J genes are TRBV12-3 or TRBV12-4 and TRBJ2-1, with D perhaps matching TRBD2 (7 bases). The V end lost 7 bases, the J end lost 6 bases, and 13 bases lay between the germline ends. This CDR3 spans 13 amino acids. CDR3 protein: CASTRGGGNEQFF. The CDR3 DNA is TGTGCCAGCACCCGGGGAGGGGGCAATGAGCAGTTCTTC.

This clonotype was seen many times. The chain has TRBV24-1 and TRBJ1-1; D is ambiguous. The CDR3 extends over 11 amino acids. The V gene lost 10 bases and the J gene lost 7 bases, with 12 bases spanning the gap. Germline V CDR1 and CDR2: KGHDR, SFDVKD. The CDR3 DNA is TGTGCCACTGGAGTCGGCGATGAAGCTTTCTTT. It translates to CATGVGDEAFF.